This T cell receptor (beta chain) was recovered during a study of blood T cell repertoires in COVID-19. Study-level background: Material from acute and convalescent COVID-19 was sourced from the United States, Italy and Spain. PBMCs, B-cell-depleted T cells, or T cells provided the cDNA or gDNA that made up the material.

Note on this clone: In the same sample, other DNA sequences code for this CDR3.

In the original workflow: Amplification from reference gene primers served as the basis for estimated nucleated cell counts. Assay: immunoSEQ multiplex PCR; the TCRdb copy retains only in-frame clones and omits some. V, J and clone size are taken as reported in that table, and D and trimming were inferred from the DNA itself. The table shows fewer than 350,000 clones, with 86% occurring only once. Seattle patient enrollment occurred during active infection, with longitudinal follow-up thereafter. This CDR3 contains 15 residues. V trimming: 0 bases; J trimming: 2 bases; junction bases outside the gene matches: 1. Per germline, CDR1 SGHKS and CDR2 YYEKEE (reference sequence).

This receptor was identified in a woman between 25 and 40 years old with COVID-19, enrolled during active disease. V usage is TRBV5-5 and J usage is TRBJ1-4; 7 bases are a match to TRBD1. The sequencing sample was made of peripheral blood. This chain's CDR3 is CASSLVTGTNEKLFF. As DNA, the CDR3 is TGTGCCAGCAGCTTGGTGACAGGGACTAATGAAAAACTGTTTTTT.